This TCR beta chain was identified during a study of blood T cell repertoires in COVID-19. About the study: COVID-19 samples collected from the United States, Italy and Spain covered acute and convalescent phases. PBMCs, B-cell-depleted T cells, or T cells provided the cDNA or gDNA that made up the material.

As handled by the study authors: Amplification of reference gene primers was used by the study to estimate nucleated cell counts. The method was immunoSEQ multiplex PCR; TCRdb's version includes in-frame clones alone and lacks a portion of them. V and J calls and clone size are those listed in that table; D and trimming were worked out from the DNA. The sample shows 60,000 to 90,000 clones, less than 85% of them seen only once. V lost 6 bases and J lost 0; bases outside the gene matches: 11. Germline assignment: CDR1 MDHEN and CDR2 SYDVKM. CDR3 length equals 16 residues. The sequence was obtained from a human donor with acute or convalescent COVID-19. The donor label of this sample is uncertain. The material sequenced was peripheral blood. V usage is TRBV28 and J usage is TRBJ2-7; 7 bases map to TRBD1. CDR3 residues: CASSSPAGGSSYEQYV. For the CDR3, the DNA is TGTGCCAGCAGCTCCCCCGCAGGGGGAAGCTCCTACGAGCAGTACGTC.